Given below is one TCR beta chain in context. The antigen remains undetermined. 60 Vbeta and 13 Jbeta primers were used in PCR. Profiling relied on immunoSEQ multiplex PCR, and the TCRdb table lists in-frame clones only, not all of them. This sample has approximately 190,000 clones; about 89% occur once, and the top ten carry 1% to 1.5%. The data originate from a study of cytomegalovirus exposure and HLA in healthy donors. Study results and caveats: Researchers reported in a later analysis that common viral pathogens appeared linked to several top clusters.

This CDR3 has 13 residues. The V gene's germline CDR1 is MNHEY and CDR2 SVGAGI. The germline V and J ends were trimmed by 4 bases and 2 bases, with 8 bases remaining between them. Sequenced input: PBMCs. The V call is TRBV6-5, the J call TRBJ1-1, with D hard to call. This clonotype was sampled from a man aged 25-45 years in good health and CMV-seronegative. In DNA, the CDR3 is TGTGCCAGCAGTTCAGAACCAAACACTGAAGCTTTCTTT. Translated: CASSSEPNTEAFF.